The T cell receptor beta chain under discussion was sequenced for a study of blood T cell repertoires in COVID-19. Overall study: There were acute and convalescent COVID-19 samples, and they came from the United States, Italy and Spain. Sample material is recorded as cDNA or gDNA derived from T cells, B-cell-depleted T cells, or PBMCs.

The CDR3 spans 14 residues. The germline gives CDR1 MDHEN, CDR2 SYDVKM. V lost 3 bases and J lost 5; bases outside the gene matches: 5. As originally analysed: Counts of nucleated cells, estimated from reference gene primer amplification, were obtained. Using immunoSEQ multiplex PCR, the repertoire was profiled, and TCRdb retains in-frame clones only, with some absent. V, J and clone size were drawn from that table, and D and trimming were deduced from the DNA. The sample lists over 55,000 clones, 85% to 90% seen once, with around 7.9% in the top ten. The TCR sequence derives from a man aged 45-65 years with active COVID-19. V usage is TRBV28 and J usage is TRBJ2-7; 9 bases map to TRBD1. The sequencing sample was made of peripheral blood. The CDR3 protein is CASSLTGGIHEQYF. CDR3 bases: TGTGCCAGCAGTTTGACAGGGGGTATCCACGAGCAGTACTTC.